This T cell receptor beta chain is drawn from a study of early T cells in non-severe SARS-CoV-2 infection. For the study at large: Unpaired chains resulted from sequencing bulk RNA of unsorted whole blood.

Attachment of unique molecular identifiers to individual cDNA molecules was performed. MiXCR was run by TCRdb on the 5' RACE reads, yielding one entry per CDR3 protein. Here the sample spans 65,000 to 80,000 distinct CDR3 sequences, roughly 12% being singletons. Germline trimming cut 1 base from V and 0 bases from J; bases unmatched to any gene: 2. Germline V gene sequence: CDR1 KGHSH, CDR2 LQKENI. The CDR3 runs to 16 residues. Comment on this clonotype: Antigen: not known.

Findings of the study overall: There was a bias toward anti-spike CD8 responses in VDJdb matching, which missed private and CD4 specificities.

The V gene is TRBV18, the J gene TRBJ1-1; 10 nucleotides match TRBD1. This clonotype originated in an adult who was a healthcare worker with PCR-confirmed SARS-CoV-2 infection or an uninfected control (not recorded which). Sequencing was carried out using whole blood. The chain's CDR3 is CASSPRDRGLNTEAFF. The CDR3 nucleotides read TGTGCCAGCTCACCACGGGACAGGGGACTGAACACTGAAGCTTTCTTT.